The following is a TCR beta chain sequence with its context. Antigen: not known. CDR3 size: 16 residues. Trimming left V 2 bases short and J 5 bases short, with 16 bases between. Germline assignment: CDR1 KGHSH and CDR2 LQKENI. These data originate in a study of T-cell reconstitution after alpha-beta-depleted transplantation in children. Study-level findings and limits: By about two months after transplant, alpha-beta T cells reportedly arose from several hundred graft clones that had expanded. When one year had passed after transplant, most T-cell counts and diversity came from newly produced T cells. For some patients, TCRbeta diversity was high at day 60 because of recipient T cells and thymic progenitors that survived.

Unique molecular identifiers were used in preparing the TCRbeta library. TCRdb called the PCR reads again in MiXCR, with one record for every CDR3 protein. The sample has hundreds of thousands of distinct CDR3 sequences, about 15% seen once; the top ten hold about 5%. The J gene is TRBJ2-1, the V gene TRBV18; a weak D match, TRBD2 (5 bases). This specimen consisted of PBMCs, mostly from graft donor cells, obtained 360 days after TCRalphabeta/CD19-depleted stem cell transplant. The sequence was collected from a male patient between 10 and 17 years old who had a stem cell transplant for acute lymphoblastic leukemia, so the T cells may come from the graft donor. CDR3 sequence reads: CASSPVWLASDNEQFF. Here the CDR3 DNA reads TGTGCCAGCTCACCAGTCTGGCTAGCTAGTGACAATGAGCAGTTCTTC.